Presented here are 25 T cell receptor beta chains from one specimen sequenced in a study of blood T cell repertoires in COVID-19. Repertoires were generated with immunoSEQ multiplex PCR, while TCRdb's copy carries only in-frame clones and drops some. The table shows nearly 400,000 clones, with over 85% occurring only once. The specimen was PBMCs or T cells enriched from blood (not recorded which). The receptors derive from a woman in her thirties who had recovered from COVID-19.

The chain joins TRBV27 to TRBJ1-5; the match to TRBD1 covers 7 bases. The CDR3 is made up of 15 amino acids. V gave up 0 bases and J gave up 4 bases; unmatched junction bases: 3. The germline V gene has CDR1 MNHEY and CDR2 SMNVEV (reference sequence). The CDR3 loop reads CASSLSGGGNQPQHF. CDR3 bases: TGTGCCAGCAGTTTATCAGGGGGCGGGAATCAGCCCCAGCATTTT.

V usage is TRBV6-5 and J usage is TRBJ1-5; 9 positions match TRBD1. CDR3 length: 15 residues. The junction had 10 bases not matched to a gene; V was cut back by 6 bases and J by 7 bases. CDR1 is MNHEY, CDR2 SVGAGI, per germline. DNA for the CDR3: TGTGCCAGCAGAGTAACAGGGGGCGCCTCCCAGCCCCAGCATTTT. Translation: CASRVTGGASQPQHF.

The chain recombines TRBV5-1 with TRBJ2-1, with unresolved D. This CDR3 is 14 amino acids long. Trimming cost V 2 bases and J 6 bases, with 12 bases left between them. Per germline, CDR1 SGHRS and CDR2 YFSETQ. The CDR3 DNA sequence: TGCGCCAGCAGCTTCCGTTCGAGCGCCAATGAGCAGTTCTTC. Protein product: CASSFRSSANEQFF.

This clone showed up just a few times. The chain is built from TRBV4-1 and TRBJ2-1; D possibly corresponds to TRBD1 (6 bases). V lost 6 bases to trimming and J lost 3 bases, with 12 bases between them. The CDR3 sequence is 14 residues long. The V gene's germline CDR1 is MGHRA and CDR2 YSYEKL. CDR3 in DNA: TGCGCCAGCAGACACAGGGAAGACTACAATGAGCAGTTCTTC. Translating gives CASRHREDYNEQFF.

The chain is built from TRBV5-4 and TRBJ2-1; a weak D match, TRBD2 (6 bases). The V end lost 4 bases, the J end lost 2 bases, and 7 bases lay between the germline ends. The CDR3 spans 13 residues. CDR1 and CDR2 from the germline V gene are SGHNT and YYREEE (reference sequence). CDR3 loop: CASSERAYNEQFF. In DNA, the CDR3 is TGTGCCAGCAGCGAGCGGGCCTACAATGAGCAGTTCTTC.

As to this clone: At the DNA level, this CDR3 is encoded by other sequences in the same sample as well. The chain employs TRBV13 and TRBJ1-1, with D perhaps matching TRBD1 (5 bases). Per the germline V gene, CDR1 is PRHDT and CDR2 is FYEKMQ (reference sequence). The CDR3 is 13 amino acids. V was trimmed by 5 bases and J by 4 bases, leaving 11 bases between them. The CDR3 DNA reads as TGTGCCAGCAGCCCCCAGGGTTCCACTGAAGCTTTCTTT. Translating it yields CASSPQGSTEAFF.

This clone came up once. This chain links TRBV25-1 with TRBJ2-1, with D tentatively TRBD1 (6 bases). This CDR3 region has 14 residues. Germline lookup yields CDR1 MGHDK and CDR2 SYGVNS. V was pared by 5 bases and J by 2 bases, with 10 bases between. In DNA form, the CDR3 reads TGTGCCAGCAGTCTGCAGGGGACCTACAATGAGCAGTTCTTC. This gives the protein CASSLQGTYNEQFF.

V is TRBV6-2 or TRBV6-3 and J is TRBJ1-2; D perhaps matches TRBD1 (5 bases). V was clipped by 2 bases and J by 7 bases, with 17 bases between them. The CDR3 runs 15 residues. The germline gives CDR1 MNHEY, CDR2 SVGEGT. CDR3 residues: CASSYPGIRGRGYTF. DNA for the CDR3: TGTGCCAGCAGTTACCCAGGGATAAGAGGTCGTGGCTACACCTTC.

The V and J genes are TRBV7-2 and TRBJ2-4, with D maybe TRBD1 (6 bases). Germline V gene sequence: CDR1 SGHTA, CDR2 FQGNSA. This CDR3 is built from 16 residues. V lost 1 base, J lost 5 bases, and 15 bases lay in between. The CDR3 here is CASSLEGTSGQNIQYF. The DNA of the CDR3 is TGTGCCAGCAGCTTAGAAGGGACATCGGGCCAAAACATTCAGTACTTC.

The chain combines TRBV12-5 with TRBJ2-7; 9 positions match TRBD1. The CDR3 has 14 residues. Trimming at V came to 6 bases and at J to 6 bases, leaving 9 bases not matched to a gene. Germline V gene sequence: CDR1 LGHNT, CDR2 FRNRAP. The CDR3 region has the DNA TGTGCTAGTGGCCCCGGACAGGGGACCCGCGAGCAGTACTTC. Protein: CASGPGQGTREQYF.

The chain is built from TRBV19 and TRBJ2-5, with 9 bases that match TRBD2. From germline, CDR1 is LNHDA and CDR2 SQIVND (reference sequence). After removal of 1 base from V and 5 bases from J, the junction contained 8 bases not matched to a gene. The CDR3 extends over 16 amino acids. The CDR3 loop is CASSIVSGLAFETQYF. In DNA form, the CDR3 reads TGTGCCAGTAGTATAGTATCCGGACTAGCGTTTGAGACCCAGTACTTC. Full variable domain (rest looked up from reference TRBV19 and TRBJ2-5): DGGITQSPKYLFRKEGQNVTLSCEQNLNHDAMYWYRQDPGQGLRLIYYSQIVNDFQKGDIAEGYSVSREKKESFPLTVTSAQKNPTAFYLCASSIVSGLAFETQYFGPGTRLLVL.

The genes are TRBV28 and TRBJ1-5, with D perhaps matching TRBD1 (5 bases). This CDR3 is 13 amino acids long. Germline V gives CDR1 MDHEN, CDR2 SYDVKM. V was trimmed by 6 bases and J by 3 bases, leaving 9 bases between them. The CDR3 DNA sequence: TGTGCCAGCAGGAGACAGATCAATCAGCCCCAGCATTTT. Its translation: CASRRQINQPQHF.

J is TRBJ1-5 and V is TRBV29-1; 10 positions agree with TRBD1. Germline V gene data show CDR1 as SQVTM and CDR2 as ANQGSEA. J lost 7 bases, V lost 6 bases, and 6 bases had no gene match. The CDR3 is 13 residues long. CDR3 residues: CSVAPGQGQPQHF. The CDR3 bases are TGCAGCGTCGCGCCGGGACAGGGGCAGCCCCAGCATTTT.

The rearrangement links TRBV30 to TRBJ2-2; a possible D gene is TRBD1 (5 bases). Germline CDR1 reads GTSNPN; CDR2 reads SVGIG (reference sequence). Trimming removed 7 bases at V and 0 bases at J, with 9 bases between. The CDR3 spans 13 residues. CDR3 DNA sequence: TGTGCCTTCAGACAGACGAACACCGGGGAGCTGTTTTTT. As protein: CAFRQTNTGELFF.

The chain has TRBV11-2 and TRBJ1-1; 10 nucleotides align to TRBD1. Per germline, CDR1 SGHAT and CDR2 FQNNGV. CDR3 size: 12 residues. V was clipped by 4 bases and J by 11 bases; unmatched bases: 4. The CDR3 DNA is TGTGCCAGCAGCTCGGACAGGGGGATGGCTTTCTTT. Its translation is CASSSDRGMAFF.

This chain links TRBV5-1 with TRBJ2-3, with TRBD2 matching over 8 bases. CDR3 size: 14 residues. Trimming cost V 6 bases and J 2 bases; bases outside gene matches: 5. Per germline, CDR1 SGHRS and CDR2 YFSETQ. CDR3 DNA sequence: TGCGCCAGCACCTCGGGGGGGGACACAGATACGCAGTATTTT. This translates into CASTSGGDTDTQYF.

The CDR3 DNA reads TGTGCCACCAGCAGTTTAAGGACTAGCGGGAGAGCGGGTGAGCAGTTCTTC. Residues: CATSSLRTSGRAGEQFF. The genes are TRBV15 and TRBJ2-1, with 13 bases matching TRBD2. Germline loops: CDR1 LNHNV, CDR2 YYDKDF (reference sequence). V shed 3 bases and J 9 bases; nucleotides not matched to a gene: 11. CDR3 length equals 17 residues.

V and J are TRBV28 and TRBJ1-5; TRBD1 is a possible D gene (6 bases). CDR3 length equals 16 residues. Trimming stripped 2 bases from V and 3 bases from J, with 14 bases between. CDR1 MDHEN and CDR2 SYDVKM come from the germline V gene. CDR3 protein: CASSLGPGENNQPQHF. CDR3 DNA sequence: TGTGCCAGCAGTTTAGGCCCAGGGGAGAACAATCAGCCCCAGCATTTT. Complete variable domain (other parts from reference TRBV28 and TRBJ1-5): DVKVTQSSRYLVKRTGEKVFLECVQDMDHENMFWYRQDPGLGLRLIYFSYDVKMKEKGDIPEGYSVSREKKERFSLILESASTNQTSMYLCASSLGPGENNQPQHFGDGTRLSIL.

V gene TRBV7-2 combines with J gene TRBJ2-1; D gene uncertain. Germline values: CDR1 SGHTA, CDR2 FQGNSA. This CDR3 region has 13 residues. V was shortened by 3 bases and J by 4 bases, with 7 bases between the two germline ends. The CDR3 loop is CASSFTPYNEQFF. CDR3 sequence (DNA): TGTGCCAGCAGCTTTACACCTTACAATGAGCAGTTCTTC.

The V and J genes are TRBV27 and TRBJ2-7; D perhaps matches TRBD2 (6 bases). The germline V gene encodes CDR1 MNHEY and CDR2 SMNVEV (reference sequence). V was cut by 6 bases and J by 0 bases, with 12 bases left in between. The CDR3 consists of 14 residues. CDR3 sequence reads: CASSRLGLSYEQYF. The CDR3 bases are TGTGCCAGCAGCCGACTAGGCCTCTCCTACGAGCAGTACTTC.

This rearrangement joins TRBV10-3 to TRBJ2-7; maybe TRBD2 (6 bases). This CDR3 has 14 amino acids. Germline values: CDR1 ENHRY, CDR2 SYGVKD. V gave up 4 bases and J gave up 4 bases, with 14 bases separating them. The DNA for the CDR3 is TGTGCCATCAGTGGAGTAGACGGGAGTTACGAGCAGTACTTC. Its protein is CAISGVDGSYEQYF.

The table lists this clone with a few counts. The chain couples TRBV27 to TRBJ1-4, with D uncertain. V lost 5 bases and J 8 bases, leaving 18 bases between the germline ends. Germline values: CDR1 MNHEY, CDR2 SMNVEV (reference sequence). This CDR3 is built from 15 residues. The DNA of the CDR3 is TGTGCCAGCAGTCCCCCCGGACGGACTGGCGAAAAACTGTTTTTT. It is translated as CASSPPGRTGEKLFF.

The rearrangement joins TRBV3-1 (or the pseudogene TRBV3-2) to TRBJ1-3; TRBD1 is a possible D gene (6 bases). This CDR3 is built from 11 residues. Trimming took off 3 bases at V and 9 bases at J, with 6 bases between the two ends. Germline V gene sequence: CDR1 LGHDT, CDR2 YNNKEL (reference sequence). The DNA of the CDR3 is TGTGCCAGCAGCCAGGGGGCCACCATATATTTT. Translating it yields CASSQGATIYF.

The chain links TRBV10-3 to TRBJ2-7; D remains unclear. There are 13 residues in the CDR3. Germline CDR1 is ENHRY and CDR2 is SYGVKD. Trimming stripped 4 bases from V and 0 bases from J, with 7 bases between. This CDR3 is CAISGSGSYEQYF. The CDR3 nucleotides are TGTGCCATCAGTGGGTCCGGCTCCTACGAGCAGTACTTC.

The rearrangement uses TRBV3-1 (or the pseudogene TRBV3-2) and TRBJ2-4; a possible D gene is TRBD1 (6 bases). CDR3 length: 18 amino acids. Germline V gives CDR1 LGHDT, CDR2 YNNKEL (reference sequence). Trimming removed 0 bases from V and 1 base from J, with 16 bases in between. The CDR3 region is CASSQEVAGVGAKNIQYF. DNA of the CDR3: TGTGCCAGCAGCCAAGAGGTTGCAGGGGTCGGGGCCAAAAACATTCAGTACTTC.